Below, 18 T cell receptor beta chains from the same sample are listed, as sequenced in a study of identical twins. Using its own MiXCR run on the 5' RACE reads, TCRdb lists one record per CDR3 protein. The profile shows 240,000 or so distinct CDR3 sequences, about 11% of them singletons. The specimen was memory T cells sorted from blood. These receptors originate from a man aged 45 to 65 in good health.

With regard to this clonotype: This may be a read error, as it is one base from a much larger clone. The chain carries TRBV27 and TRBJ2-5; no clear D gene. CDR1 MNHEY and CDR2 SMNVEV come from the germline V gene (reference sequence). The length of the CDR3 is 15 residues. The CDR3 protein is CASSPQIADHETQYF. The CDR3 coding sequence is TGTGCCAGCAGTCCACAGATAGCAGACCACGAGACCCAGTACTTC.

This clonotype was seen repeatedly, ten times or more. The V gene is TRBV10-3, the J gene TRBJ2-3, with 7 bases identical to TRBD1. Per germline, CDR1 ENHRY and CDR2 SYGVKD. The CDR3 runs to 18 residues. V shed 11 bases, J shed 1 base, and the junction held 21 bases outside the gene matches. CDR3: CAASPSRGRLSGTDTQYF. CDR3 nucleotides: TGTGCCGCCAGCCCTTCGAGGGGGCGTCTTAGTGGCACAGATACGCAGTATTTT.

This clonotype came up a few times. The chain uses TRBV18 and TRBJ2-1; 9 bases fit TRBD2. This CDR3 is built from 16 residues. J was trimmed by 6 bases and V by 3 bases; bases with no gene match: 9. Germline CDR1 and CDR2: KGHSH and LQKENI. The CDR3 nucleotides read TGTGCCAGCTCACCTCCGCGGGAGGGCCAAGGCAATGAGCAGTTCTTC. Its translation is CASSPPREGQGNEQFF.

In the case of this clonotype: This may come from a read error, since a much larger clone is one base off. The CDR3 loop reads CASSLGASLTYGYTF. The CDR3 nucleotides are TGTGCCAGCAGCTTGGGGGCCAGCCTGACCTATGGCTACACCTTC. This rearrangement joins TRBV5-6 to TRBJ1-2, with D uncertain. V was pared by 0 bases and J by 4 bases, with 13 bases between. The length of the CDR3 is 15 residues. Germline V gene sequence: CDR1 SGHDT, CDR2 YYEEEE.

This clonotype was detected many times. The V and J genes are TRBV7-2 and TRBJ1-5; tentative D call: TRBD1 (5 bases). Germline-derived CDR1 and CDR2 are SGHTA and FQGNSA. This CDR3 is 14 amino acids long. V was trimmed by 4 bases and J by 0 bases, leaving 7 bases between them. CDR3 DNA: TGTGCCAGCAGCTGGGACGGTAGCAATCAGCCCCAGCATTTT. It translates to CASSWDGSNQPQHF.

This clonotype was counted ten times or more. This chain joins TRBV15 and TRBJ2-6; possibly TRBD1 or TRBD2 for D (5 bases each). V was cut by 0 bases and J by 0 bases, with 9 bases left in between. This CDR3 contains 17 residues. Per germline, CDR1 LNHNV and CDR2 YYDKDF (reference sequence). The chain's CDR3 is CATSRDGDGSGANVLTF. The CDR3 DNA sequence: TGTGCCACCAGCAGAGATGGGGACGGCTCTGGGGCCAACGTCCTGACTTTC.

This clonotype has at least ten counts. The chain has TRBV4-1 and TRBJ2-4; D uncertain. Trimming took 0 bases from V and 0 from J, leaving 27 bases between them. Germline loops: CDR1 MGHRA, CDR2 YSYEKL. The CDR3 covers 22 residues. The CDR3 bases are TGCGCCAGCAGCCAAGATTACTTAGTAGGGATTCGGCGGAGATTAGCCAAAAACATTCAGTACTTC. Protein product: CASSQDYLVGIRRRLAKNIQYF.

This clonotype has a count of ten or more. The V and J genes are TRBV7-2 and TRBJ2-3; D uncertain. This CDR3 spans 14 amino acids. The ends were cut back, 4 bases at V and 0 bases at J, with 8 bases in the middle. Germline-derived CDR1 and CDR2 are SGHTA and FQGNSA. The CDR3 nucleotides read TGTGCCAGCAGCTCACGGCAGAGCACAGATACGCAGTATTTT. Protein product: CASSSRQSTDTQYF. The full variable domain, in which reference TRBV7-2 and TRBJ2-3 provide the parts outside the CDR3, is GAGVSQSPSNKVTEKGKDVELRCDPISGHTALYWYRQSLGQGLEFLIYFQGNSAPDKSGLPSDRFSAERTGGSVSTLTIQRTQQEDSAVYLCASSSRQSTDTQYFGPGTRLTVL.

The rearrangement uses TRBV2 and TRBJ2-1, with D hard to call. This CDR3 is built from 17 residues. Germline-derived CDR1 and CDR2 are SNHLY and FYNNEI. With 5 bases removed from V and 7 bases from J, the gap between germline ends came to 24 bases. CDR3 protein: CASSFIRLGSAGNEQFF. The CDR3 DNA is TGTGCCAGCAGTTTTATCCGCCTGGGGTCAGCAGGAAATGAGCAGTTCTTC.

This clonotype was detected many times. The chain is built from TRBV5-6 and TRBJ1-1; D not resolved. Germline-derived CDR1 and CDR2 are SGHDT and YYEEEE. This CDR3 contains 14 residues. Trimming removed 2 bases at V and 1 base at J, with 9 bases between. The CDR3 sequence is CASSFGTWNTEAFF. For the CDR3, the DNA is TGTGCCAGCAGCTTTGGCACTTGGAACACTGAAGCTTTCTTT.

In its sample, this clonotype was seen many times. The chain couples TRBV5-1 to TRBJ2-1; the D gene is possibly TRBD1 (9 bases). CDR3 length: 19 residues. CDR1 is SGHRS, CDR2 YFSETQ, per germline. Trimming took 3 bases from V and 8 from J, leaving 30 bases between them. Here the CDR3 reads CASSSSGTGIRTSNYEQFF. DNA for the CDR3: TGCGCCAGCAGCTCGTCCGGGACAGGGATTAGGACTAGCAATTATGAGCAGTTCTTC. Full variable domain (remainder filled in from reference TRBV5-1 and TRBJ2-1): KAGVTQTPRYLIKTRGQQVTLSCSPISGHRSVSWYQQTPGQGLQFLFEYFSETQRNKGNFPGRFSGRQFSNSRSEMNVSTLELGDSALYLCASSSSGTGIRTSNYEQFFGPGTRLTVL.

This clonotype was observed many times. V usage is TRBV4-1 and J usage is TRBJ2-3, with 14 bases matching TRBD2. There are 17 residues in the CDR3. Germline CDR1 reads MGHRA; CDR2 reads YSYEKL. Trimming took 4 bases from V and 4 from J; bases not matched to a gene: 7. This CDR3 reads CASSPSPGLAGADTQYF. The CDR3 DNA follows: TGCGCCAGCAGCCCTAGCCCGGGACTAGCGGGGGCAGATACGCAGTATTTT.

This clonotype was detected many times. The chain has TRBV10-3 and TRBJ2-2; 7 bases are a match to TRBD2. The CDR3 is 15 residues long. The germline gives CDR1 ENHRY, CDR2 SYGVKD. The V gene end was trimmed by 5 bases and the J gene end by 4 bases; junction bases not matched to a gene: 7. The CDR3 nucleotides are TGTGCCATCAGTCCCGCGGGGGTGTCCACCGGGGAGCTGTTTTTT. It specifies CAISPAGVSTGELFF.

The chain has TRBV7-2 and TRBJ1-6; D unclear. The CDR3 is 15 amino acids. Deletions cut 2 bases from V and 5 bases from J, with 10 bases between. In germline, CDR1 is SGHTA, CDR2 FQGNSA. The CDR3 nucleotides read TGTGCCAGCAGCTTAAGAGCGGAAAATAATTCACCCCTCCACTTT. As protein: CASSLRAENNSPLHF.

This clonotype showed up many times. The chain recombines TRBV4-1 with TRBJ1-2, with 12 bases matching TRBD1. Germline-derived CDR1 and CDR2 are MGHRA and YSYEKL. The V and J ends lost 3 bases and 3 bases, in that order; junction bases with no gene match: 2. There are 15 residues in the CDR3. The CDR3 DNA follows: TGCGCCAGCAGCCAGGGACAGGGGGCGGACTATGGCTACACCTTC. Translated: CASSQGQGADYGYTF.

The V gene is TRBV7-2, the J gene TRBJ2-3; 8 bases agree with TRBD2. After removal of 6 bases from V and 3 bases from J, the junction contained 5 bases not matched to a gene. CDR1 and CDR2 from the germline V gene are SGHTA and FQGNSA. The CDR3 has 14 residues. In DNA form, the CDR3 reads TGTGCCAGCAGTTCGGGACTAGTGACAGATACGCAGTATTTT. This sequence encodes CASSSGLVTDTQYF.

V gene TRBV7-2 combines with J gene TRBJ2-1, with 10 bases identical to TRBD2. The CDR3 length is 14 residues. Unmatched junction bases numbered 7, after V lost 2 bases and J lost 12 bases. Germline V gives CDR1 SGHTA, CDR2 FQGNSA. CDR3 protein: CASSLLAGGLGQFF. Here the CDR3 DNA reads TGTGCCAGCAGCTTATTAGCGGGAGGATTAGGGCAGTTCTTC.

This clonotype occurred a few times. The chain is built from TRBV29-1 and TRBJ1-4; the D is unclear. Trimming cost V 7 bases and J 0 bases, with 15 bases left between them. Germline V lookup: CDR1 SQVTM, CDR2 ANQGSEA. CDR3 length equals 15 residues. CDR3 sequence (DNA): TGCAGCGCACTATCTGATCTAGCAACTAATGAAAAACTGTTTTTT. This gives the protein CSALSDLATNEKLFF.